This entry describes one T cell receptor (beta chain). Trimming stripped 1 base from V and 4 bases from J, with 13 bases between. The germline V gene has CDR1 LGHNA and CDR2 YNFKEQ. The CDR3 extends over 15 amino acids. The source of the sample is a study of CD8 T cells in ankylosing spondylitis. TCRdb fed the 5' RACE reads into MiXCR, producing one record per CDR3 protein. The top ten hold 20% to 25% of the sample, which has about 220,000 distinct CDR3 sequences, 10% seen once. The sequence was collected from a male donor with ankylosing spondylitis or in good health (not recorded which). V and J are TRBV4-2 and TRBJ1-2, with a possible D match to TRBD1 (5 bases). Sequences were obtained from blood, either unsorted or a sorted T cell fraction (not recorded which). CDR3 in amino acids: CASSQGTGEGYGYTF. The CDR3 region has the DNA TGTGCCAGCAGCCAAGGCACAGGAGAGGGCTATGGCTACACCTTC.